Following are 26 T cell receptor beta chains from one sample sequenced in a study of cytomegalovirus exposure and HLA in healthy donors. Repertoires were generated with immunoSEQ multiplex PCR, while TCRdb's copy carries only in-frame clones and drops some. The sample carries about 220,000 clones, just under 90% recorded once. Sequenced sample: PBMCs. These receptors were obtained from a man between 18 and 35 years old in good health and CMV-seronegative.

This chain joins TRBV10-1 and TRBJ2-2; 8 bases map to TRBD2. Unmatched junction bases numbered 6, after V lost 2 bases and J lost 1 base. The CDR3 loop spans 17 amino acids. CDR1 is WNHNN and CDR2 is SYGVQD in the germline V gene (reference sequence). The chain's CDR3 is CASSENAGGLNTGELFF. CDR3 nucleotide sequence: TGCGCCAGCAGTGAGAATGCGGGAGGACTGAACACCGGGGAGCTGTTTTTT.

The CDR3, as DNA: TGTGCCAGTACGGGGAGCAGCCTAGCCAAAAACATTCAGTACTTC. Residues: CASTGSSLAKNIQYF. V is TRBV2 and J is TRBJ2-4; D might be TRBD2 (5 bases). The V end lost 9 bases, the J end lost 0 bases, and 15 bases lay between the germline ends. In germline, CDR1 is SNHLY, CDR2 FYNNEI. The CDR3 covers 15 residues.

This chain connects TRBV5-4 to TRBJ2-1, with unresolved D. V lost 1 base and J 0 bases, leaving 11 bases between the germline ends. The germline CDR1 and CDR2 sequences are SGHNT and YYREEE (reference sequence). The CDR3 is 16 amino acids. CDR3 in DNA: TGTGCCAGCAGCTTGTCTAATGTCGGCTCCTACAATGAGCAGTTCTTC. Translating it yields CASSLSNVGSYNEQFF.

This rearrangement joins TRBV2 to TRBJ2-2, with 14 bases matching TRBD2. CDR3 length equals 16 residues. Germline CDR1 SNHLY, CDR2 FYNNEI. V was clipped by 5 bases and J by 5 bases; unmatched bases: 4. The chain's CDR3 is CASSLGTSGRTGELFF. As DNA, the CDR3 is TGTGCCAGCAGTTTGGGGACTAGCGGGAGAACCGGGGAGCTGTTTTTT.

The chain joins TRBV7-7 to TRBJ2-1; 8 nucleotides align to TRBD2. J was trimmed by 0 bases and V by 3 bases; bases with no gene match: 4. This CDR3 contains 16 residues. Germline V CDR1 and CDR2: SSHAT, FNYEAQ (reference sequence). CDR3 coding DNA: TGTGCCAGCAGCTTGGGCAGCGGGAGCTCCTACAATGAGCAGTTCTTC. Translation: CASSLGSGSSYNEQFF.

This clone occurred once. The chain recombines TRBV14 with TRBJ2-7, with D maybe TRBD2 (5 bases). This CDR3 is built from 14 residues. Trimming stripped 1 base from V and 7 bases from J, with 14 bases between. Germline values: CDR1 SGHDN, CDR2 FVKESK. CDR3 nucleotides: TGTGCCAGCAGCCAAGCCCGAAGGACGGGGGAGCAGTACTTC. Its translation: CASSQARRTGEQYF.

The rearrangement links TRBV4-3 to TRBJ2-3; D may be TRBD2 (6 bases). The V gene lost 1 base and the J gene lost 2 bases, with 13 bases spanning the gap. The germline V gene encodes CDR1 LGHNA and CDR2 YSLEER. The CDR3 is made up of 16 amino acids. CDR3 region: CASSQGDWEFTDTQYF. CDR3 nucleotide sequence: TGCGCCAGCAGCCAAGGGGACTGGGAATTCACAGATACGCAGTATTTT.

The gene calls are TRBV29-1 and TRBJ1-3, with D maybe TRBD1 (6 bases). The length of the CDR3 is 14 residues. Germline V gene lookup returns CDR1 SQVTM and CDR2 ANQGSEA. V was trimmed by 4 bases and J by 4 bases, leaving 14 bases between them. The CDR3 region has the DNA TGCAGCGTTGTCCTGGGGGCGCGAGGAAACACCATATATTTT. Amino acids: CSVVLGARGNTIYF.

This chain joins TRBV29-1 and TRBJ2-3; 12 positions agree with TRBD1. The V segment lost 4 bases and the J segment 6 bases; nucleotides outside the gene matches: 5. This CDR3 contains 14 residues. CDR1 and CDR2 (germline): SQVTM, ANQGSEA. CDR3 nucleotides: TGCAGCGTTGGAGGGACAGGGGGCTTGGATACGCAGTATTTT. Protein sequence: CSVGGTGGLDTQYF.

The chain couples TRBV5-6 to TRBJ1-5; maybe TRBD1 (5 bases). Per the germline V gene, CDR1 is SGHDT and CDR2 is YYEEEE. The V and J ends lost 1 base and 2 bases respectively, with 10 bases between them. The CDR3 has 15 residues. CDR3 DNA: TGTGCCAGCAGCTTGTCGGGGGGTCGCAATCAGCCCCAGCATTTT. It encodes CASSLSGGRNQPQHF. The whole variable domain, filled in from reference TRBV5-6 and TRBJ1-5, reads DAGVTQSPTHLIKTRGQQVTLRCSPKSGHDTVSWYQQALGQGPQFIFQYYEEEERQRGNFPDRFSGHQFPNYSSELNVNALLLGDSALYLCASSLSGGRNQPQHFGDGTRLSIL.

V is TRBV11-3 and J is TRBJ2-2, with TRBD1 identical over 9 bases. After removal of 1 base from V and 1 base from J, the junction contained 1 base not matched to a gene. Germline V CDR1 and CDR2: SGHNT, YENEEA. This CDR3 is 16 amino acids long. In nucleotides, the CDR3 is TGTGCCAGCAGCTTAGGGGGACAGGGGAACACCGGGGAGCTGTTTTTT. Its protein product is CASSLGGQGNTGELFF.

This chain joins TRBV30 and TRBJ2-5; D remains unclear. The V gene lost 2 bases and the J gene lost 3 bases, with 7 bases spanning the gap. Germline values: CDR1 GTSNPN, CDR2 SVGIG (reference sequence). The CDR3 is 12 amino acids. In DNA, the CDR3 is TGTGCCTGGAGTTCAATAGAAGAGACCCAGTACTTC. This sequence encodes CAWSSIEETQYF. Variable domain in full (rest from reference TRBV30 and TRBJ2-5): SQTIHQWPATLVQPVGSPLSLECTVEGTSNPNLYWYRQAAGRGLQLLFYSVGIGQISSEVPQNLSASRPQDRQFILSSKKLLLSDSGFYLCAWSSIEETQYFGPGTRLLVL.

This chain joins TRBV5-4 and TRBJ2-7; TRBD2 agrees at 9 bases. V lost 4 bases and J lost 3; bases outside the gene matches: 8. Germline lookup yields CDR1 SGHNT and CDR2 YYREEE (reference sequence). CDR3 length: 15 amino acids. CDR3 in amino acids: CASSPNSGSNYEQYF. CDR3 bases: TGTGCCAGCAGCCCGAATAGCGGGAGTAACTACGAGCAGTACTTC.

The chain recombines TRBV11-2 with TRBJ2-1; D perhaps matches TRBD2 (6 bases). Germline loops: CDR1 SGHAT, CDR2 FQNNGV. With 1 base removed from V and 9 bases from J, the gap between germline ends came to 16 bases. The CDR3 totals 15 residues. CDR3 sequence reads: CASSLVSAGRAEQFF. CDR3 nucleotides: TGTGCCAGCAGCTTAGTTTCGGCGGGGCGGGCTGAGCAGTTCTTC.

The rearrangement joins TRBV9 to TRBJ2-2; 9 bases match TRBD2. From germline, CDR1 is SGDLS and CDR2 YYNGEE. The CDR3 loop spans 15 amino acids. Losses at the gene ends were 4 bases for V and 4 bases for J; bases not matched to a gene: 5. In nucleotides, the CDR3 is TGTGCCAGCAGCCTTGCGGGGGGGCCCACCGGGGAGCTGTTTTTT. It encodes CASSLAGGPTGELFF.

This chain uses TRBV20-1 with TRBJ1-1; D may be TRBD1 (5 bases). Deletions cut 0 bases from V and 11 bases from J, with 10 bases between. Germline V lookup: CDR1 DFQATT, CDR2 SNEGSKA (reference sequence). CDR3 size: 11 residues. For the CDR3, the DNA is TGCAGTGCTAGAGATGGGGGGGTGGCTTTCTTT. This encodes CSARDGGVAFF.

The chain carries TRBV27 and TRBJ2-5; TRBD1 agrees at 10 bases. V shed 2 bases and J 5 bases; nucleotides not matched to a gene: 5. This CDR3 is 15 amino acids long. Germline V gives CDR1 MNHEY, CDR2 SMNVEV (reference sequence). The CDR3 coding sequence is TGTGCCAGCAGTTTACGGGACAGGGGTGGGGAGACCCAGTACTTC. Its translation: CASSLRDRGGETQYF.

In this sample, this clone turned up a few times. The V and J genes are TRBV19 and TRBJ1-3; 10 bases agree with TRBD1. The V and J ends lost 5 bases and 8 bases, in that order; junction bases with no gene match: 3. The CDR3 is made up of 13 amino acids. Per the germline V gene, CDR1 is LNHDA and CDR2 is SQIVND (reference sequence). The CDR3 reads CASSPGTGDTIYF. CDR3 in DNA: TGTGCCAGTAGTCCGGGGACAGGGGACACCATATATTTT.

The chain recombines TRBV15 with TRBJ1-6; 8 positions agree with TRBD1. This CDR3 spans 15 amino acids. The V segment lost 3 bases and the J segment 10 bases; nucleotides outside the gene matches: 8. Germline V CDR1 and CDR2: LNHNV, YYDKDF (reference sequence). CDR3 residues: CATSSSDRVGSPLHF. In DNA, the CDR3 is TGTGCCACCAGCAGTTCGGACAGGGTCGGATCACCCCTCCACTTT.

The genes are TRBV7-9 and TRBJ2-7, with D unresolved. This CDR3 has 15 residues. Trimming cost V 1 base and J 0 bases, with 10 bases left between them. Germline CDR1 SEHNR, CDR2 FQNEAQ (reference sequence). CDR3 DNA: TGTGCCAGCAGCTTAGTAACTCAATTCTCCTACGAGCAGTACTTC. Translating it yields CASSLVTQFSYEQYF. The full variable domain, completed using reference TRBV7-9 and TRBJ2-7, is DTGVSQNPRHKITKRGQNVTFRCDPISEHNRLYWYRQTLGQGPEFLTYFQNEAQLEKSRLLSDRFSAERPKGSFSTLEIQRTEQGDSAMYLCASSLVTQFSYEQYFGPGTRLTVT.

This sequence joins TRBV4-3 and TRBJ1-5, with 7 bases lining up with TRBD1. The trim removed 2 bases at V and 6 bases at J, leaving 7 bases unmatched. Germline-derived CDR1 and CDR2 are LGHNA and YSLEER. This CDR3 is built from 15 residues. DNA of the CDR3: TGCGCCAGCAGCCAACAACAGGGGATCGGTCAGCCCCAGCATTTT. Protein product: CASSQQQGIGQPQHF.

Here the CDR3 DNA reads TGCGCCAGCAGCCAGGGACAGGTACAAGAGACCCAGTACTTC. Residues: CASSQGQVQETQYF. V usage is TRBV4-1 and J usage is TRBJ2-5, with TRBD1 matching over 8 bases. The CDR3 spans 14 residues. V shed 3 bases and J 2 bases; nucleotides not matched to a gene: 2. Germline CDR1 reads MGHRA; CDR2 reads YSYEKL.

The chain combines TRBV27 with TRBJ1-5; 11 bases agree with TRBD1. The CDR3 contains 15 residues. CDR1 and CDR2 (germline): MNHEY, SMNVEV (reference sequence). J gave up 6 bases and V 3 bases, and 4 bases lay outside the gene matches. In DNA, the CDR3 is TGTGCCAGCAGTTTGGGGACAGGGGGAGGTCAGCCCCAGCATTTT. Translation gives CASSLGTGGGQPQHF.

The chain is built from TRBV5-1 and TRBJ1-3, with 7 bases identical to TRBD1. The CDR3 is 13 residues long. Germline V gives CDR1 SGHRS, CDR2 YFSETQ. The ends lost 4 bases at V and 4 bases at J; junction bases unmatched: 2. The CDR3: CASSAGQGNTIYF. CDR3 in DNA: TGCGCCAGCAGCGCGGGACAGGGAAACACCATATATTTT.

In DNA, the CDR3 is TGTGCCACCAGCAGAGATGTTGAGGAGACCCAGTACTTC. Encoded protein: CATSRDVEETQYF. V gene TRBV15 combines with J gene TRBJ2-5; no clear D gene. V lost 0 bases and J 5 bases, leaving 7 bases between the germline ends. The germline gives CDR1 LNHNV, CDR2 YYDKDF (reference sequence). This CDR3 contains 13 residues.

The J gene is TRBJ1-2, the V gene TRBV28, with D possibly being TRBD1 (5 bases). Germline CDR1 is MDHEN and CDR2 is SYDVKM. With 4 bases removed from V and 0 bases from J, the gap between germline ends came to 12 bases. The CDR3 totals 15 residues. CDR3 nucleotides: TGTGCCAGCAGTTCCGGACAACTCACTAACTATGGCTACACCTTC. Encoded protein: CASSSGQLTNYGYTF.